Listed below are T cell receptor beta chains from one sample, sequenced in a study of blood T cell repertoires in COVID-19. Using immunoSEQ multiplex PCR, the repertoire was profiled, and TCRdb retains in-frame clones only, with some absent. The data contain 220,000 or so clones, 82% of them seen just once; the ten biggest clones take up approximately 7.6%. Sequencing input: peripheral blood. These receptors came from a woman of 80 years or more with COVID-19, enrolled during active disease. Both conserved end residues are part of each CDR3. The D gene is left open where the match is weak. Some rows have no size entry. The others give once, few or many, or a class for an expanded clone.

J gene | V gene | D gene | clone size | CDR3 DNA | CDR3 protein
TRBJ2-3 | TRBV19 | - | - | TGTGCCAGTAGTAAATGGACAAATTTAAACACAGATACGCAGTATTTT | CASSKWTNLNTDTQYF
TRBJ2-3 | TRBV5-1 | - | - | TGCGCCAGCAGCTTGAAGTATGTCGGCGGCCACAACGAGAAGGATACGCAGTATTTT | CASSLKYVGGHNEKDTQYF
TRBJ1-2 | TRBV28 | TRBD1 | - | TGTGCCAGCAGTTCACCTCGGACAGGGGGAGGCTATGGCTACACCTTC | CASSSPRTGGGYGYTF
TRBJ1-4 | TRBV5-8 | - | - | TGTGCCAGCAGCAAGAAGCGGGGCCTGGATGAAAAACTGTTTTTT | CASSKKRGLDEKLFF
TRBJ2-1 | TRBV14 | - | - | TGTGCCAGTACTTACCTTCGGGAGCAGTTCTTC | CASTYLREQFF
TRBJ1-1 | TRBV6-5 | - | - | TGTGCCAGCCGTCGGGGTTATACAGAAGCTTTCTTT | CASRRGYTEAFF
TRBJ1-6 | TRBV28 | - | - | TGTGCCAGCAGTTTATCGACAGTCCGTACTTATAATTCACCCCTCCACTTT | CASSLSTVRTYNSPLHF
TRBJ2-1 | TRBV12-5 | TRBD1 | once | TGTGCTAGTGGCCTTTCCACAGGGGGCGATGAGCAGTTCTTC | CASGLSTGGDEQFF
TRBJ1-6 | TRBV6-5 | TRBD1 | - | TGTGCCAGCAGTTACTGGGACAGGACCAATTCACCCCTCCACTTT | CASSYWDRTNSPLHF
TRBJ2-1 | TRBV6-2/TRBV6-3 | TRBD2 | once | TGTGCCAGCAGTTACTTAGCGGGAGGGACCGGCAGCTCCTACAATGAGCAGTTCTTC | CASSYLAGGTGSSYNEQFF
TRBJ2-2 | TRBV4-1 | - | once | TGCGCCAGCAGCTCCAGGGTTCAGGGTGCGGATACCGGGGAGCTGTTTTTT | CASSSRVQGADTGELFF
TRBJ1-2 | TRBV28 | - | - | TGTGCCAGCAGTTTAAATCGACAGAAAGGTGGCTACACCTTC | CASSLNRQKGGYTF
TRBJ1-1 | TRBV7-3 | - | - | TGTGCCAGCAGCTCCACCGGGGGTCCCATGAACACTGAAGCTTTCTTT | CASSSTGGPMNTEAFF
TRBJ2-1 | TRBV7-9 | TRBD2 | - | TGTGCCAGCAGCTTAGCCAGCGGGAGTTTGAGCGAGCAGTTCTTC | CASSLASGSLSEQFF
TRBJ1-2 | TRBV4-1 | TRBD1 | - | TGCGCCAGCAGACAACCGGGACAGGGGCACTATGGCTACACCTTC | CASRQPGQGHYGYTF
TRBJ1-1 | TRBV5-1 | - | - | TGCGCCAGCAGCCTAGCCACGCAAAACACTGAAGCTTTCTTT | CASSLATQNTEAFF
TRBJ2-7 | TRBV30 | - | - | TGTGCCTGGAGTGTAAATAGGGGATACGAGCAGTACTTC | CAWSVNRGYEQYF
TRBJ2-7 | TRBV28 | TRBD1 | - | TGTGCCAGCAGTTTAATAGGGACAGGGACGCACGAGCAGTACTTC | CASSLIGTGTHEQYF
TRBJ1-2 | TRBV7-2 | - | - | TGTGCCAGCAGCCCAGGGGTGGGCTACACCTTC | CASSPGVGYTF
TRBJ1-4 | TRBV6-5 | - | - | TGTGCCAGCAGCCTCCTAACAGGAGGGGTGTTGTTTTTT | CASSLLTGGVLFF
TRBJ2-1 | TRBV5-5 | TRBD2 | - | TGTGCCAGCAGCTTCGGACTAGCGGATTACAATGAGCAGTTCTTC | CASSFGLADYNEQFF
TRBJ2-2 | TRBV2 | TRBD2 | - | TGTGCCAGCAGGGAGGGGACTACGAACACCGGGGAGCTGTTTTTT | CASREGTTNTGELFF
TRBJ1-5 | TRBV10-3 | TRBD1 | - | TGTGCCATCGGACAGGGGCGAGGTCAGCCCCAGCATTTT | CAIGQGRGQPQHF
TRBJ1-6 | TRBV3-1/TRBV3-2 | - | few | TGTGCCAGCAGCCCCCTACACATTAAGGCGGGTTCACCCCTCCACTTT | CASSPLHIKAGSPLHF
TRBJ2-7 | TRBV4-1 | TRBD1 | - | TGCGCCAGCAGCTTCCGGACAGGTCCCTACGAGCAGTACTTC | CASSFRTGPYEQYF
TRBJ1-6 | TRBV6-1 | - | - | TGTGCCAGCAGTGAAGGAGGGGGTTCACCCCTCCACTTT | CASSEGGGSPLHF
TRBJ1-5 | TRBV19 | TRBD1 | - | TGTGCCAGTAGTATCGCGGGGACAGGGGGAGGCAATCAGCCCCAGCATTTT | CASSIAGTGGGNQPQHF
TRBJ2-7 | TRBV28 | - | once | TGTGCCAGCTCCCTGGACAGCCTAGGGTACTACGAGCAGTACTTC | CASSLDSLGYYEQYF
TRBJ1-1 | TRBV29-1 | TRBD1 | - | TGCAGCGGCGGGACAGGGTTGAACACTGAAGCTTTCTTT | CSGGTGLNTEAFF
TRBJ2-7 | TRBV7-2 | TRBD2 | - | TGTGCCAGCAGCTTAGGACTAGCGGGAGCTCGAGAGCAGTACTTC | CASSLGLAGAREQYF
TRBJ2-2 | TRBV7-3 | TRBD2 | - | TGTGCCAGCAGCTTGGGCGGGAGGACCGGGGAGCTGTTTTTT | CASSLGGRTGELFF
TRBJ1-4 | TRBV7-9 | TRBD1 | - | TGTGCCAGCAGCCAAGGTCCCGGACAGGGGGCGAGTGAAAAACTGTTTTTT | CASSQGPGQGASEKLFF
TRBJ1-4 | TRBV27 | TRBD1 | once | TGTGCCAGCAGTTTCCAGCGGGGGACAGTGAATGAAAAACTGTTTTTT | CASSFQRGTVNEKLFF
TRBJ1-1 | TRBV6-1 | - | few | TGTGCCAGCAGTGATATAAACAGGAAGGGCACTGAAGCTTTCTTT | CASSDINRKGTEAFF
TRBJ2-2 | TRBV5-1 | - | - | TGCGCCAGCAGCCCCTTAGCGGTTCCCGGGGAGCTGTTTTTT | CASSPLAVPGELFF
TRBJ1-2 | TRBV11-2 | TRBD1 | few | TGTGCCAGCAGCCCTGGACAGGGAAGTATCTATGGCTACACCTTC | CASSPGQGSIYGYTF
TRBJ2-2 | TRBV5-1 | TRBD1 | once | TGCGCCAGCAGCTCAGGGACAGGGAACGCCGGGGAGCTGTTTTTT | CASSSGTGNAGELFF
TRBJ2-7 | TRBV28 | - | - | TGTGCCAGCACTTCTTCCTACTCCTACGAGCAGTACTTC | CASTSSYSYEQYF
TRBJ2-1 | TRBV7-6 | - | - | TGTGCCAGCAGCTTCGGACCAGTACAGGGAGATGAGCAGTTCTTC | CASSFGPVQGDEQFF
TRBJ2-3 | TRBV7-9 | TRBD1 | - | TGTGCCAGCAGCTCAAGAATTAACCGACAGGGAAGCACAGATACGCAGTATTTT | CASSSRINRQGSTDTQYF
TRBJ1-2 | TRBV4-1 | - | - | TGCGCCAGCAGCCCCAAGACCCAGGGCGAAACTAACTATGGCTACACCTTC | CASSPKTQGETNYGYTF
TRBJ1-1 | TRBV30 | - | - | TGTGCCTGGAGTGGCTCGGGGGACACTGAAGCTTTCTTT | CAWSGSGDTEAFF